These 8 T cell receptor beta chains originate from one sample sequenced in a study of cytomegalovirus exposure and HLA in healthy donors. PCR involved 60 Vbeta and 13 Jbeta primers. Here immunoSEQ multiplex PCR was the method, and the copy in TCRdb shows in-frame clones only, minus some. The sample has about 150,000 clones, 70% to 80% seen once; the top ten hold around 13%. The sequencing input was PBMCs. Every receptor here comes from a man younger than 45 in good health and CMV-seropositive.

This clone has only a few counts. The identical CDR3 is also encoded by other nucleotide sequences in the sample. The chain uses TRBV5-1 and TRBJ2-3; tentatively, D is TRBD2 (5 bases). CDR3 length: 15 amino acids. V was cut by 0 bases and J by 0 bases, with 8 bases left in between. Germline V gene data show CDR1 as SGHRS and CDR2 as YFSETQ. CDR3 DNA sequence: TGCGCCAGCAGCTTGGTGGCGGGCAGCACAGATACGCAGTATTTT. It specifies CASSLVAGSTDTQYF.

This sequence joins TRBV2 and TRBJ1-5; 10 bases are shared with TRBD1. The CDR3 is made up of 16 amino acids. V was clipped by 4 bases and J by 5 bases; unmatched bases: 8. Germline V gene data show CDR1 as SNHLY and CDR2 as FYNNEI. CDR3 region: CASSAPSGTGDQPQHF. The CDR3, as DNA: TGTGCCAGCAGTGCCCCCTCGGGGACAGGGGATCAGCCCCAGCATTTT.

The V and J genes are TRBV16 and TRBJ2-5; no clear D. The DNA end is more similar to TRBJ2-7, so the J call may be wrong. Germline CDR1 and CDR2: KGHSY and FQNENV. This CDR3 contains 14 residues. CDR3 sequence (DNA): TGTGCCAGCAGCCAATACCCGAATATGGGCGAGCAGTACTTC. Its protein product is CASSQYPNMGEQYF.

The genes are TRBV4-2 and TRBJ2-3; 7 bases map to TRBD1. Trimming cost V 0 bases and J 9 bases; bases outside gene matches: 9. CDR1 is LGHNA and CDR2 is YNFKEQ in the germline V gene. The CDR3 totals 15 residues. CDR3 residues: CASSQEWTGRWTQYF. The CDR3 DNA reads TGTGCCAGCAGCCAAGAGTGGACAGGCAGATGGACGCAGTATTTT.

This clone was observed a handful of times. The rearrangement uses TRBV7-2 and TRBJ2-1; 9 nucleotides agree with TRBD2. V shed 7 bases, J shed 0 bases, and the junction held 4 bases outside the gene matches. The CDR3 covers 15 residues. Germline V gene lookup returns CDR1 SGHTA and CDR2 FQGNSA. The DNA of the CDR3 is TGTGCCAGCACCAAACTAGCGGGCTCCTACAATGAGCAGTTCTTC. Translating gives CASTKLAGSYNEQFF.

V and J are TRBV5-1 and TRBJ1-4, with 8 bases that match TRBD1. The germline gives CDR1 SGHRS, CDR2 YFSETQ. The CDR3 extends over 15 amino acids. V lost 4 bases and J lost 8; bases outside the gene matches: 10. The CDR3 DNA sequence: TGCGCCAGCAGCGTAACGACAGGGGTTGACGAAAAACTGTTTTTT. As protein: CASSVTTGVDEKLFF.

This clone was seen only once. V gene TRBV7-8 combines with J gene TRBJ2-7, with TRBD1 matching 9 bases. Germline V gene data show CDR1 as SGHVS and CDR2 as FQNEAQ. J lost 5 bases, V lost 1 base, and 6 bases had no gene match. This CDR3 spans 15 amino acids. This chain's CDR3 is CASSLEQGAVNEQYF. In DNA, the CDR3 is TGTGCCAGCAGCTTAGAACAGGGGGCGGTAAACGAGCAGTACTTC.

The chain is built from TRBV2 and TRBJ1-3; 7 bases align to TRBD1. Germline V gene sequence: CDR1 SNHLY, CDR2 FYNNEI. The CDR3 extends over 15 amino acids. After removal of 8 bases from V and 0 bases from J, the junction contained 7 bases not matched to a gene. The CDR3 DNA reads as TGTGCCAGCCGGGACAGTGTTACCTCTGGAAACACCATATATTTT. Amino acids: CASRDSVTSGNTIYF.